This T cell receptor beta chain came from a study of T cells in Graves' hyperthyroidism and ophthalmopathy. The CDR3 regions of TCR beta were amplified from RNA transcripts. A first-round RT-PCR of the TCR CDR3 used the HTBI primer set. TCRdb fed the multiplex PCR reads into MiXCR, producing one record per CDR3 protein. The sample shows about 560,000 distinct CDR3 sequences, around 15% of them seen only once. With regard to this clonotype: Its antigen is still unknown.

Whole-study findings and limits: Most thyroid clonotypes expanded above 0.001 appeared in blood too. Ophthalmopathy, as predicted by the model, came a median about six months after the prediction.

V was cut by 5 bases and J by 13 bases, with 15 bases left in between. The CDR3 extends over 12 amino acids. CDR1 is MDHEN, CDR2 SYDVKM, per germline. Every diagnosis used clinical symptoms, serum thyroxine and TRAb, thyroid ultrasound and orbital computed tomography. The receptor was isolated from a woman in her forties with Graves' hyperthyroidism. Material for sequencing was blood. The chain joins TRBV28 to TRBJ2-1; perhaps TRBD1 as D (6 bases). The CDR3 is CASSLDRDKQFF. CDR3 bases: TGTGCCAGCAGTCTCGACCGGGACAAACAGTTCTTC. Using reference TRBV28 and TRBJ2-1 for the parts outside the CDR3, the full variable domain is DVKVTQSSRYLVKRTGEKVFLECVQDMDHENMFWYRQDPGLGLRLIYFSYDVKMKEKGDIPEGYSVSREKKERFSLILESASTNQTSMYLCASSLDRDKQFFGPGTRLTVL.